These 7 T cell receptor beta chains originate from one sample sequenced in a study of T cells expressing NK-cell markers. TCRdb reprocessed the 5' RACE reads and keeps a single row for each CDR3 protein, giving no DNA. The sample totals about 550,000 distinct CDR3 sequences. The sequenced sample was blood T cells: a sorted CD56 or NKG2C T cell subset, CD4+ or CD8+ T cells, or bulk PBMC T cells (not recorded which). These receptors all come from a man aged 18 to 35 in good health.

The chain couples TRBV20-1 to TRBJ2-7; TCRdb's D call of TRBD1 is untestable without DNA. This CDR3 is 15 amino acids long. The germline CDR1 and CDR2 sequences are DFQATT and SNEGSKA (reference sequence). CDR3 sequence reads: CSASFPRVGSYEQYF.

The CDR3 protein is CASSAGASGNTIYF. The chain carries TRBV11-1 and TRBJ1-3. This CDR3 has 14 residues. Per the germline V gene, CDR1 is SGHAT and CDR2 is FQDESV (reference sequence).

The chain combines TRBV12-3 or TRBV12-4 with TRBJ1-2; as DNA is missing, the TRBD1 call by TCRdb cannot be tested. This CDR3 region has 14 residues. The CDR3 spells CASSSRGQIYGYTF.

The rearrangement uses TRBV6-5 and TRBJ2-7; the D call from TCRdb, TRBD1, cannot be confirmed without DNA. Germline V lookup: CDR1 MNHEY, CDR2 SVGAGI. The CDR3 runs 15 residues. CDR3 sequence reads: CASSYDRDSSYEQYF.

The chain is built from TRBV20-1 and TRBJ2-5; the D gene TCRdb calls, TRBD1, cannot be checked with no DNA. This CDR3 has 13 amino acids. CDR1 and CDR2 from the germline V gene are DFQATT and SNEGSKA (reference sequence). Here the CDR3 reads CSASRTSRETQYF.

The chain recombines TRBV4-1 with TRBJ1-2. CDR3 length: 13 amino acids. From germline, CDR1 is MGHRA and CDR2 YSYEKL. This chain's CDR3 is CASSQTSYYGYTF.

This chain connects TRBV12-3 or TRBV12-4 to TRBJ2-7; with no DNA, the TCRdb D assignment of TRBD2 cannot be verified. This CDR3 spans 15 amino acids. CDR3 loop: CASSLGIAGAYEQYF.